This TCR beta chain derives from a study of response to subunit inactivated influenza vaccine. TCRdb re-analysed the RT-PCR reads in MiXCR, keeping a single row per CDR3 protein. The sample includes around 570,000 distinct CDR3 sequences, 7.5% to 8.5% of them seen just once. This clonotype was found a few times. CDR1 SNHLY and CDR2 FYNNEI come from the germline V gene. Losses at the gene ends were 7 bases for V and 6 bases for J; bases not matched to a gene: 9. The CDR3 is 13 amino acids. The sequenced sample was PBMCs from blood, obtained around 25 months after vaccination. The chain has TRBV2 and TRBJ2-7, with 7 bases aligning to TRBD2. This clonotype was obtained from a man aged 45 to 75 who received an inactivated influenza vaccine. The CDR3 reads CASKGREGFEQYF. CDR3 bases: TGTGCCAGCAAGGGCAGGGAGGGGTTCGAGCAGTACTTC.